The 29 T cell receptor beta chains presented below share a single source sample, sequenced in a study of OX40 agonist ivuxolimab in advanced cancers. The assay was immunoSEQ multiplex PCR, and TCRdb's table has in-frame clones only and misses some. Among roughly 76,000 clones listed, over 75% were seen once. Sequences were derived from CD4+ or CD8+ T cells sorted from blood, sampled in a trial of the OX40 agonist ivuxolimab. The receptors here all came from an adult with an advanced solid tumor such as melanoma, head and neck, liver or kidney cancer.

The rearrangement uses TRBV11-2 and TRBJ2-7, with D unresolved. The V and J ends lost 3 bases and 4 bases respectively, with 13 bases between them. Per germline, CDR1 SGHAT and CDR2 FQNNGV. The CDR3 contains 14 residues. The CDR3 here is CASSFPSGRYEQYF. In nucleotides, the CDR3 is TGTGCCAGCAGCTTCCCGTCAGGTAGGTACGAGCAGTACTTC.

This clone was counted once. In DNA form, the CDR3 reads TGTGCCAGCACCTACACCGGGGAGCTGTTTTTT. Translated, it gives CASTYTGELFF. The chain uses TRBV21-1 and TRBJ2-2; the DNA was not compared with TRBD2, the D call given in the table. TRBV21-1 is annotated as a pseudogene. The CDR3 loop spans 11 amino acids.

The chain links TRBV5-1 to TRBJ1-1, with TRBD1 as a possible D gene (5 bases). Trimming took off 4 bases at V and 4 bases at J, with 11 bases between the two ends. The CDR3 is 13 residues long. Germline CDR1 reads SGHRS; CDR2 reads YFSETQ. CDR3 bases: TGCGCCAGCAGCCCGATGGGGGGCACTGAAGCTTTCTTT. It yields the protein CASSPMGGTEAFF.

V and J are TRBV6-1 and TRBJ2-3, with 9 bases identical to TRBD2. V shed 0 bases and J 0 bases; nucleotides not matched to a gene: 10. The germline V gene has CDR1 MNHNS and CDR2 SASEGT. The CDR3 extends over 19 amino acids. In DNA form, the CDR3 reads TGTGCCAGCAGTGAAGCGCTAGCGGGGCCATCCCCCAGCACAGATACGCAGTATTTT. Its translation is CASSEALAGPSPSTDTQYF.

The rearrangement uses TRBV11-3 and TRBJ2-3, with no clear D. CDR1 is SGHNT and CDR2 is YENEEA in the germline V gene. The CDR3 is made up of 12 amino acids. V dropped 4 bases and J dropped 0 bases, with 2 bases sitting between them. In DNA form, the CDR3 reads TGTGCCAGCAGCTCGAGCACAGATACGCAGTATTTT. Translated: CASSSSTDTQYF. Complete variable domain (other parts from reference TRBV11-3 and TRBJ2-3): EAGVVQSPRYKIIEKKQPVAFWCNPISGHNTLYWYLQNLGQGPELLIRYENEEAVDDSQLPKDRFSAERLKGVDSTLKIQPAELGDSAVYLCASSSSTDTQYFGPGTRLTVL.

The V gene is TRBV6-5, the J gene TRBJ1-4, with a weak D call TRBD1 (5 bases). This CDR3 has 13 residues. The germline CDR1 and CDR2 sequences are MNHEY and SVGAGI. V shed 2 bases and J shed 7 bases, with 8 bases lying between them. The CDR3 reads CASSYQGGEKLFF. Here the CDR3 DNA reads TGTGCCAGCAGTTACCAGGGCGGTGAAAAACTGTTTTTT.

The chain joins TRBV28 to TRBJ2-3; 10 bases are shared with TRBD2. CDR3 size: 14 residues. Germline V gene sequence: CDR1 MDHEN, CDR2 SYDVKM. V gave up 5 bases and J gave up 4 bases; unmatched junction bases: 3. CDR3 amino acids: CASSASGSSDTQYF. DNA for the CDR3: TGTGCCAGCAGTGCTAGCGGGAGCTCAGATACGCAGTATTTT.

V is TRBV10-3 and J is TRBJ2-6, with 11 bases lining up with TRBD1. Germline trimming cut 2 bases from V and 2 bases from J; bases unmatched to any gene: 5. CDR1 is ENHRY and CDR2 is SYGVKD in the germline V gene. CDR3 size: 18 residues. In DNA form, the CDR3 reads TGTGCCATCAGTGAGGGGGACAGGGGGAAAACTGGGGCCAACGTCCTGACTTTC. Translated: CAISEGDRGKTGANVLTF.

This clone has only a few counts. In DNA, the CDR3 is TGTGCCTGGAGTCTAGAACTCCTGAACACTGAAGCTTTCTTT. It specifies CAWSLELLNTEAFF. The V gene is TRBV30, the J gene TRBJ1-1; D is uncertain. Looked up from germline, CDR1 is GTSNPN and CDR2 is SVGIG (reference sequence). The CDR3 extends over 14 amino acids. Trimming removed 2 bases from V and 0 bases from J, with 10 bases in between.

Points on this clone: A read error may produce the germline difference seen at one junction end. The V gene is TRBV7-7, the J gene TRBJ2-1; D is possibly TRBD1 or TRBD2 (5 bases each). CDR1 is SSHAT, CDR2 FNYEAQ, per germline (reference sequence). The CDR3 is 15 residues long. The CDR3 spells CASSIGDGAYNEQFF. Written as DNA, the CDR3 is TGTGCTAGCAGCATCGGGGACGGCGCGTACAATGAGCAGTTCTTC.

This sequence joins TRBV2 and TRBJ2-1; a weak D match, TRBD1 (6 bases). In germline, CDR1 is SNHLY, CDR2 FYNNEI. V lost 7 bases to trimming and J lost 3 bases, with 10 bases between them. The CDR3 is 13 residues long. CDR3 DNA sequence: TGTGCCAGCAATGGGGGCTTCTACAATGAGCAGTTCTTC. This translates into CASNGGFYNEQFF.

In its sample, this clone was seen once. The chain combines TRBV11-3 with TRBJ2-7; 7 bases agree with TRBD1. CDR1 SGHNT and CDR2 YENEEA come from the germline V gene. This CDR3 is 14 amino acids long. After removal of 5 bases from V and 2 bases from J, the junction contained 6 bases not matched to a gene. The CDR3 coding sequence is TGTGCCAGCAGCCCCTGGGACAGCACCTACGAGCAGTACTTC. It is translated as CASSPWDSTYEQYF.

The rearrangement links TRBV11-1 to TRBJ2-7; D unresolved. Deletions cut 11 bases from V and 5 bases from J, with 22 bases between. Germline V CDR1 and CDR2: SGHAT, FQDESV (reference sequence). This CDR3 has 14 amino acids. The CDR3 nucleotides are TGTGCCGGCGAGACCGGGCCCCGGGTCCACGAGCAGTACTTC. The encoded protein is CAGETGPRVHEQYF. Full variable domain (rest looked up from reference TRBV11-1 and TRBJ2-7): EAEVAQSPRYKITEKSQAVAFWCDPISGHATLYWYRQILGQGPELLVQFQDESVVDDSQLPKDRFSAERLKGVDSTLKIQPAELGDSAMYLCAGETGPRVHEQYFGPGTRLTVT.

The chain combines TRBV19 with TRBJ2-2; D is uncertain. Germline lookup yields CDR1 LNHDA and CDR2 SQIVND (reference sequence). The ends were cut back, 3 bases at V and 4 bases at J, with 15 bases in the middle. The CDR3 has 16 residues. CDR3 residues: CASSIPGFSVTGELFF. CDR3 DNA: TGTGCCAGTAGTATTCCAGGTTTTTCGGTCACCGGGGAGCTGTTTTTT.

The chain carries TRBV5-5 and TRBJ1-4; 9 bases are shared with TRBD1. The V gene's germline CDR1 is SGHKS and CDR2 YYEKEE (reference sequence). CDR3 length: 16 amino acids. V shed 4 bases, J shed 7 bases, and the junction held 11 bases outside the gene matches. CDR3 sequence (DNA): TGTGCCAGCAGCCAGGGACAGGGAGTGGGAGGTGAAAAACTGTTTTTT. Its protein product is CASSQGQGVGGEKLFF.

The V gene is TRBV11-2, the J gene TRBJ2-7, with a tentative D call TRBD1 (6 bases). The germline V gene has CDR1 SGHAT and CDR2 FQNNGV. The V gene lost 0 bases and the J gene lost 3 bases, with 15 bases spanning the gap. CDR3 length: 16 residues. The CDR3 is CASSLEQGRSYYEQYF. CDR3 nucleotides: TGTGCCAGCAGCTTAGAACAGGGTCGATCCTACTACGAGCAGTACTTC.

The chain uses TRBV10-3 and TRBJ2-7; 7 bases are shared with TRBD2. Germline values: CDR1 ENHRY, CDR2 SYGVKD. The CDR3 covers 14 residues. V gave up 4 bases and J gave up 1 base; unmatched junction bases: 4. The CDR3 region has the DNA TGTGCCATCAGTGTCCGGGAGGAGTCCTACGAGCAGTACTTC. This translates into CAISVREESYEQYF.

The CDR3 region has the DNA TGTGCCAGCAGCTACAGGGAAGGTAATCAGCCCCAGCATTTT. Residues: CASSYREGNQPQHF. V gene TRBV7-2 combines with J gene TRBJ1-5; D might be TRBD1 (6 bases). The ends were cut back, 4 bases at V and 4 bases at J, with 11 bases in the middle. In germline, CDR1 is SGHTA, CDR2 FQGNSA. The CDR3 runs 14 residues. The variable domain in full, completed from reference TRBV7-2 and TRBJ1-5, reads GAGVSQSPSNKVTEKGKDVELRCDPISGHTALYWYRQSLGQGLEFLIYFQGNSAPDKSGLPSDRFSAERTGGSVSTLTIQRTQQEDSAVYLCASSYREGNQPQHFGDGTRLSIL.

The chain employs TRBV11-2 and TRBJ1-1; D is undetermined. The CDR3 extends over 14 amino acids. V was trimmed by 4 bases and J by 0 bases, leaving 9 bases between them. CDR1 SGHAT and CDR2 FQNNGV come from the germline V gene. The CDR3 sequence is CASSSLTVNTEAFF. CDR3 nucleotide sequence: TGTGCCAGCAGCTCCCTCACAGTGAACACTGAAGCTTTCTTT.

The chain employs TRBV5-6 and TRBJ1-5, with 7 bases aligning to TRBD1. This CDR3 region has 16 residues. The V and J ends lost 5 bases and 3 bases, in that order; junction bases with no gene match: 11. Germline V gene data show CDR1 as SGHDT and CDR2 as YYEEEE. CDR3 bases: TGTGCCAGCAGTCAGCAGGGGGTCGGGACCAATCAGCCCCAGCATTTT. Encoded protein: CASSQQGVGTNQPQHF.

The chain uses TRBV5-5 and TRBJ1-4; TRBD1 agrees at 9 bases. The CDR3 runs to 14 residues. Germline V gene sequence: CDR1 SGHKS, CDR2 YYEKEE (reference sequence). After removal of 4 bases from V and 3 bases from J, the junction contained 1 base not matched to a gene. Here the CDR3 DNA reads TGTGCCAGCAGCGACAGGGGGGCTAATGAAAAACTGTTTTTT. Translating it yields CASSDRGANEKLFF.

The chain is built from TRBV7-2 and TRBJ2-1; 9 bases line up with TRBD2. In germline, CDR1 is SGHTA, CDR2 FQGNSA. Unmatched junction bases numbered 11, after V lost 3 bases and J lost 14 bases. There are 14 residues in the CDR3. As DNA, the CDR3 is TGTGCCAGCAGCTTCCTCCTAGCGGGGCCGGGTAAGTTCTTC. Translated, it gives CASSFLLAGPGKFF.

J is TRBJ2-3 and V is TRBV7-2; D is perhaps TRBD1 or TRBD2 (6 bases each). The germline gives CDR1 SGHTA, CDR2 FQGNSA. Trimming removed 4 bases from V and 1 base from J, with 9 bases in between. The CDR3 is made up of 14 amino acids. CDR3: CASSWGAGTDTQYF. CDR3 nucleotides: TGTGCCAGCAGCTGGGGGGCTGGCACAGATACGCAGTATTTT.

This chain joins TRBV27 and TRBJ2-7, with D tentatively TRBD1 (6 bases). The CDR3 consists of 14 residues. Germline loops: CDR1 MNHEY, CDR2 SMNVEV (reference sequence). V lost 11 bases and J lost 5, with 22 bases in between. CDR3 loop: CAGITGPCSNEQYF. The CDR3, as DNA: TGTGCCGGGATAACAGGGCCGTGTAGCAACGAGCAGTACTTC.

The chain employs TRBV7-3 and TRBJ2-2; D is unresolved. CDR1 SGHTA and CDR2 FQGTGA come from the germline V gene. This CDR3 comprises 16 residues. V was shortened by 1 base and J by 4 bases, with 13 bases between the two germline ends. CDR3 loop: CASSLSPTATTGELFF. DNA of the CDR3: TGTGCCAGCAGCTTAAGTCCGACGGCAACCACCGGGGAGCTGTTTTTT. Filled out from reference TRBV7-3 and TRBJ2-2, the complete variable domain reads GAGVSQTPSNKVTEKGKYVELRCDPISGHTALYWYRQSLGQGPEFLIYFQGTGAADDSGLPNDRFFAVRPEGSVSTLKIQRTERGDSAVYLCASSLSPTATTGELFFGEGSRLTVL.

The chain has TRBV19 and TRBJ1-4; TRBD1 agrees at 10 bases. V trimming: 4 bases; J trimming: 5 bases; junction bases outside the gene matches: 1. CDR1 and CDR2 (germline): LNHDA, SQIVND (reference sequence). The CDR3 has 14 amino acids. CDR3 protein: CASSRGQGNEKLFF. The CDR3 DNA sequence: TGTGCCAGTAGTAGGGGACAGGGGAATGAAAAACTGTTTTTT.

The DNA for the CDR3 is TGCGCCAGCGGTTTGGAGGGGAACCAGCCCCAGCATTTT. Its protein product is CASGLEGNQPQHF. The V gene is TRBV4-1, the J gene TRBJ1-5, with D tentatively TRBD1 (5 bases). Germline CDR1 and CDR2: MGHRA and YSYEKL. V lost 8 bases, J lost 7 bases, and 15 bases lay in between. This CDR3 region has 13 residues.

V and J are TRBV19 and TRBJ2-5, with 7 bases identical to TRBD1. The germline gives CDR1 LNHDA, CDR2 SQIVND (reference sequence). The CDR3 is 16 residues long. Germline trimming cut 5 bases from V and 5 bases from J; bases unmatched to any gene: 14. The CDR3 protein is CASSGGTERNGETQYF. The CDR3 nucleotides are TGTGCCAGTAGTGGTGGGACAGAGAGAAATGGGGAGACCCAGTACTTC.

This chain uses TRBV30 with TRBJ2-3; possibly TRBD2 for D (5 bases). CDR3 length equals 13 residues. V lost 5 bases, J lost 4 bases, and 13 bases lay in between. The germline gives CDR1 GTSNPN, CDR2 SVGIG (reference sequence). CDR3 sequence (DNA): TGTGCCTGGGAGGCAACCGGGGCAGATACGCAGTATTTT. It codes for CAWEATGADTQYF.